The clone carrying this T cell receptor beta chain was seen only a few times. Antigen: not known. Sequenced by immunoSEQ multiplex PCR; TCRdb stores in-frame clones only, minus some. The table has 30,000 to 40,000 clones, 81% seen once. This sample was included in a study of OX40 agonist ivuxolimab in advanced cancers. As for the study in general: Six ivuxolimab dose levels, 0.01 to 10 mg/kg, were given intravenously every 2 weeks. Whole-study findings and limits: Clonal expansion was seen in CD4+ and CD8+ blood T cells by week 6 at 0.1 to 3.0 mg/kg.

CDR1 is MNHEY, CDR2 SVGAGI, per germline. V gave up 2 bases and J gave up 2 bases, with 4 bases separating them. The CDR3 covers 13 residues. This chain links TRBV6-5 with TRBJ1-5; D remains unclear. This specimen was CD4+ or CD8+ T cells sorted from blood, taken in a trial of the OX40 agonist ivuxolimab. This sequence was found in an adult with an advanced solid tumor such as melanoma, head and neck, liver or kidney cancer. CDR3 nucleotides: TGTGCCAGCAGTTACGACGGCAATCAGCCCCAGCATTTT. Its protein is CASSYDGNQPQHF.